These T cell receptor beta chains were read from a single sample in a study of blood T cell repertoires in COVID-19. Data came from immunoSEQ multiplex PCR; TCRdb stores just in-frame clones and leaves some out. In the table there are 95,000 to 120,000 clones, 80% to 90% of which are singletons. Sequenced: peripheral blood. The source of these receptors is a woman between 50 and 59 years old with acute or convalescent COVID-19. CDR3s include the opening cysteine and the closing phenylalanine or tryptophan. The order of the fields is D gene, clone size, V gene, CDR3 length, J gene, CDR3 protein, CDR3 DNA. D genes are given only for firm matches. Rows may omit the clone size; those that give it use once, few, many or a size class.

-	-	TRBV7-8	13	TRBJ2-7	CASSYRTVYEQYF	TGTGCCAGCAGCTACCGGACAGTCTACGAGCAGTACTTC
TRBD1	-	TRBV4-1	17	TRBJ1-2	CASSQETGPGSFYGYTF	TGCGCCAGCAGCCAAGAGACAGGGCCAGGTTCCTTCTATGGCTACACCTTC
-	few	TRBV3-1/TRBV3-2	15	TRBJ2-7	CASSQVGFLSYEQYF	TGTGCCAGCAGCCAAGTGGGCTTCCTATCCTACGAGCAGTACTTC
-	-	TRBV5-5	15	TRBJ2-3	CASSFGQAGSDTQYF	TGTGCCAGCAGCTTCGGACAGGCGGGATCAGATACGCAGTATTTT
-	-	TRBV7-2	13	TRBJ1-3	CASRWASGNTIYF	TGTGCCAGCCGGTGGGCCTCTGGAAACACCATATATTTT
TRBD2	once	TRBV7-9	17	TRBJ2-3	CASSLPKMSGERDTQYF	TGTGCCAGCAGCTTACCCAAAATGAGCGGGGAGAGGGATACGCAGTATTTT
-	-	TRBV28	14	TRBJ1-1	CASRYTGSSGKAFF	TGTGCCAGCAGGTACACCGGGTCCAGTGGAAAAGCTTTCTTT
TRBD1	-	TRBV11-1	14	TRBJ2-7	CASSYRDRGDEQYF	TGTGCCAGCAGCTATAGGGACAGGGGCGACGAGCAGTACTTC
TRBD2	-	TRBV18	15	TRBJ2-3	CASSLSGGATDTQYF	TGTGCCAGCTCACTTAGCGGGGGGGCCACAGATACGCAGTATTTT
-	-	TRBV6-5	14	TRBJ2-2	CASRTDRRKGELFF	TGTGCCAGCAGGACGGACCGGAGGAAAGGGGAGCTGTTTTTT
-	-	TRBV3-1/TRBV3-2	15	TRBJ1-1	CASSQEATGNTEAFF	TGTGCCAGCAGCCAAGAAGCTACAGGGAATACTGAAGCTTTCTTT
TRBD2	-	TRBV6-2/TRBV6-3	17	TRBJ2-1	CASSNPVGEGTYNEQFF	TGTGCCAGCAGCAATCCTGTTGGGGAGGGCACATACAATGAGCAGTTCTTC
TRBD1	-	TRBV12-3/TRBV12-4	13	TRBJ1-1	CASSKQGAEEAFF	TGTGCCAGCAGTAAACAGGGGGCGGAGGAAGCTTTCTTT
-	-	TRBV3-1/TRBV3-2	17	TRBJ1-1	CASSLLGGGEVSTEAFF	TGTGCCAGCAGCCTCCTGGGTGGGGGGGAGGTTAGCACTGAAGCTTTCTTT
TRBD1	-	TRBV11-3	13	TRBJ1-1	CASSPRDSSEAFF	TGTGCCAGCAGCCCTCGGGACAGCTCTGAAGCTTTCTTT
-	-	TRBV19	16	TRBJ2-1	CASSTIQLVVHNEQFF	TGTGCCAGTAGTACAATCCAACTAGTTGTCCACAATGAGCAGTTCTTC
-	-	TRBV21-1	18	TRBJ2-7	CASSNWGLAGEKGYEQYF	TGTGCCAGCAGCAATTGGGGACTAGCAGGAGAGAAAGGGTACGAGCAGTACTTC
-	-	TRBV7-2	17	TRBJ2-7	CASSLEGTYTFSYEQYF	TGTGCCAGCAGCTTAGAGGGGACTTACACTTTCTCCTACGAGCAGTACTTC
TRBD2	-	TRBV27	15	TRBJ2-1	CASKRGTDWGGEQFF	TGTGCCAGCAAGCGGGGAACGGACTGGGGTGGTGAGCAGTTCTTC
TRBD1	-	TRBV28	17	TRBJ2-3	CASSLLEGQGAGDTQYF	TGTGCCAGCAGCCTCCTCGAGGGGCAGGGGGCTGGAGATACGCAGTATTTT